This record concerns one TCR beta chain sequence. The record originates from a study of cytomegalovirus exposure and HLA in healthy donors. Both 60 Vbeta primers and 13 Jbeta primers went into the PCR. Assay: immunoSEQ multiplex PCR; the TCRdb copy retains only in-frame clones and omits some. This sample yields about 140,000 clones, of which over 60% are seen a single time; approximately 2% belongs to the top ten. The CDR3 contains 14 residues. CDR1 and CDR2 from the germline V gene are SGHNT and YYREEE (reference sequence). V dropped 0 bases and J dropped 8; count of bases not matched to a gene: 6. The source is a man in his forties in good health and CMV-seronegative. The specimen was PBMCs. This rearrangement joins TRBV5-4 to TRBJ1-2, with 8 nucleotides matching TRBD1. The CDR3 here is CASSLARTGRGYTF. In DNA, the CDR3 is TGTGCCAGCAGCTTGGCCCGGACAGGGCGAGGCTACACCTTC.